The 10 T cell receptor beta chains reported below all come from one sample, sequenced in a study of regulatory T cells in long-lasting Graves disease. Arm-PCR of CDR3 regions with iRepertoire HTBI primers generated TCR beta libraries. In TCRdb, the multiplex PCR reads were re-called with MiXCR into one record per CDR3 protein. The sample has 500,000 to 700,000 distinct CDR3 sequences; under 20% are singletons. Time point: newly diagnosed GD, antithyroid drugs for less than 3 months. With RNA extracted from PBMCs as input, the TCR library was made. The sample also formed part of further work on T cells in Graves' hyperthyroidism and ophthalmopathy.

Source: peripheral blood mononuclear cells (PBMCs), taken at new diagnosis, from a patient treated with antithyroid drugs. The origin of the receptors is a woman aged 30 to 39 with Graves disease.

This chain links TRBV27 with TRBJ1-1, with 7 bases aligning to TRBD1. V was clipped by 6 bases and J by 4 bases; unmatched bases: 11. This CDR3 spans 15 amino acids. The V gene's germline CDR1 is MNHEY and CDR2 SMNVEV (reference sequence). CDR3 residues: CASSKSYRGSTEAFF. The CDR3 nucleotides are TGTGCCAGCAGCAAGAGCTACAGGGGTAGCACTGAAGCTTTCTTT.

The chain has TRBV28 and TRBJ2-7; the match to TRBD1 covers 7 bases. J lost 3 bases, V lost 5 bases, and 10 bases had no gene match. Germline V lookup: CDR1 MDHEN, CDR2 SYDVKM. The CDR3 totals 15 residues. The CDR3 is CASSPHAGGDYEQYF. The CDR3 DNA follows: TGTGCCAGCAGTCCCCACGCAGGGGGTGACTACGAGCAGTACTTC.

This clonotype has a count of ten or more. Germline and junction disagree at one end, which may indicate a read error. V gene TRBV7-2 combines with J gene TRBJ2-7, with TRBD2 identical over 9 bases. There are 16 residues in the CDR3. CDR1 is SGHTA and CDR2 is FQGNSA in the germline V gene. CDR3 bases: TGTGCCAGCAGATTAGATGGCGGGAGGGGAACCTACGAGCAGTACTTC. Translated: CASRLDGGRGTYEQYF.

This clonotype was seen repeatedly, ten times or more. This rearrangement joins TRBV28 to TRBJ2-1; 9 nucleotides agree with TRBD2. From germline, CDR1 is MDHEN and CDR2 SYDVKM. CDR3 length equals 16 residues. J lost 1 base, V lost 7 bases, and 8 bases had no gene match. The CDR3 region has the DNA TGTGCCAGCATGACCTGGGCGGGAGGGTCCTACAATGAGCAGTTCTTC. This encodes CASMTWAGGSYNEQFF.

The CDR3 region has the DNA TGTGCCAGCTCTATCCTGACAGGGGATGGCTACACCTTC. It codes for CASSILTGDGYTF. The gene calls are TRBV18 and TRBJ1-2; 8 nucleotides match TRBD1. V was clipped by 6 bases and J by 6 bases; unmatched bases: 6. Germline loops: CDR1 KGHSH, CDR2 LQKENI. The CDR3 spans 13 residues.

The genes are TRBV7-2 and TRBJ1-3; possibly TRBD1 for D (5 bases). The V gene lost 5 bases and the J gene lost 4 bases, with 18 bases spanning the gap. The CDR3 length is 16 residues. Per germline, CDR1 SGHTA and CDR2 FQGNSA. The CDR3 coding sequence is TGTGCCAGCAGCGACGCCATCGGGGGAGCCGGAAACACCATATATTTT. Its translation: CASSDAIGGAGNTIYF.

The rearrangement uses TRBV30 and TRBJ2-2; a possible D gene is TRBD2 (6 bases). There are 15 residues in the CDR3. Germline CDR1 and CDR2: GTSNPN and SVGIG (reference sequence). Deletions cut 2 bases from V and 1 base from J, with 11 bases between. CDR3 loop: CAWSTGLRNTGELFF. CDR3 coding DNA: TGTGCCTGGAGTACCGGACTAAGGAACACCGGGGAGCTGTTTTTT.

This clonotype has just a few counts. The chain recombines TRBV7-9 with TRBJ2-7, with 11 bases matching TRBD2. This CDR3 has 15 amino acids. The V segment lost 1 base and the J segment 6 bases; nucleotides outside the gene matches: 5. Germline assignment: CDR1 SEHNR and CDR2 FQNEAQ (reference sequence). CDR3 in amino acids: CASSLEGLAGGEQYF. The CDR3 DNA follows: TGTGCCAGCAGCTTAGAAGGACTAGCGGGCGGCGAGCAGTACTTC.

This clonotype was counted between two and nine times. V gene TRBV3-1 combines with J gene TRBJ2-3; TRBD1 is a possible D gene (5 bases). The CDR3 totals 15 residues. The V end lost 0 bases, the J end lost 1 base, and 8 bases lay between the germline ends. Germline V gene lookup returns CDR1 LGHDT and CDR2 YNNKEL (reference sequence). The CDR3 reads CASSQDWGRTDTQYF. The CDR3 DNA sequence: TGTGCCAGCAGCCAAGATTGGGGCCGCACAGATACGCAGTATTTT.

The sample holds many counts of this clonotype. This chain connects TRBV20-1 to TRBJ2-3; TRBD2 matches 11 bases. The J segment lost 4 bases and the V segment lost 0 bases, leaving 3 bases of the junction unmatched. The CDR3 totals 15 residues. The germline CDR1 and CDR2 sequences are DFQATT and SNEGSKA (reference sequence). This CDR3 reads CSARDKLAGADTQYF. The CDR3 DNA follows: TGCAGTGCTAGAGATAAACTAGCGGGAGCAGATACGCAGTATTTT.